These T cell receptor beta chains were read from a single sample in a study of blood T cells in healthy people across ages. TCRdb recomputed calls from the 5' RACE reads with MiXCR, one row per CDR3 protein. The sample records hundreds of thousands of distinct CDR3 sequences, roughly a quarter being singletons. The same data also contributed to another study, on T cells of mothers and their children.

Sample: blood. Receptors were obtained from a boy younger than 10 in good health. Both conserved end residues are part of each CDR3. The D gene is left open where the match is weak. Only part of the rows carry a size: once, few, many, or a class if the clone is expanded.

V gene,J gene,clone size,D gene,CDR3 DNA,CDR3 protein
TRBV29-1,TRBJ2-5,NA,NA,TGCAGCGTCTCCGGGACTGTGAAAAAAGAGACCCAGTACTTC,CSVSGTVKKETQYF
TRBV20-1,TRBJ2-6,NA,NA,TGCAGTGCCCAGAAGGGGACCTTCTCTGGGGCCAACGTCCTGACTTTC,CSAQKGTFSGANVLTF
TRBV5-1,TRBJ1-6,NA,TRBD1,TGCGCCAGCAGCTTAGAAGCGGGACAGGGGGCAAACTCACCCCTCCACTTT,CASSLEAGQGANSPLHF
TRBV5-1,TRBJ1-2,few,TRBD1,TGCGCCAGCAGGGCTTGGACAGGGAGTGGTTTTGGGTATGGCTACACCTTC,CASRAWTGSGFGYGYTF
TRBV25-1,TRBJ1-2,NA,NA,TGTGCCAGCAGTAAAGGGAATTCGAACTATGGCTACACCTTC,CASSKGNSNYGYTF
TRBV6-5,TRBJ1-4,few,NA,TGTGCCAGCAGTGACTCATGGGCAACTAATGAAAAACTGTTTTTT,CASSDSWATNEKLFF
TRBV6-1,TRBJ2-7,NA,TRBD1,TGTGCCAGCAGTGAAGCGGGCTCCAGGGGGAACTACGAGCAGTACTTC,CASSEAGSRGNYEQYF
TRBV30,TRBJ1-2,few,TRBD1,TGTGCCTGGAGGTCGGGACAGACCTCAAACTATGGCTACACCTTC,CAWRSGQTSNYGYTF
TRBV2,TRBJ2-5,few,NA,TGTGCCAGCAGTGATGACCTAGCAGGCACCCAGTACTTC,CASSDDLAGTQYF
TRBV12-3/TRBV12-4,TRBJ1-4,NA,NA,TGTGCCAGCACCCTGGCAGGGTTGAATGAAAAACTGTTTTTT,CASTLAGLNEKLFF
TRBV4-1,TRBJ1-2,NA,NA,TGCGCCAGCAGCCCGGCGGGGGCGCGGGACTATGGCTACACCTTC,CASSPAGARDYGYTF
TRBV10-3,TRBJ2-1,NA,NA,TGTGCCATCAGTGAGTCGAACCCCCCTGAGATCTTC,CAISESNPPEIF
TRBV9,TRBJ2-3,NA,TRBD2,TGTGCCAGCAGCGTAGATTTGGGGGGACTAACTAAAGGTACGCAGTATTTT,CASSVDLGGLTKGTQYF
TRBV5-1,TRBJ2-1,NA,TRBD2,TGCGCCAGCAGCTTGGCTAGCGGGAGCGTTTTCCAGTTCTTC,CASSLASGSVFQFF
TRBV6-6,TRBJ1-2,NA,TRBD1,TGTGCCAGCAGTTACTTGGGTGCAGGGGGCTCCCCTAACTATGGCTACACCTTC,CASSYLGAGGSPNYGYTF
TRBV9,TRBJ2-1,NA,NA,TGTGCCAGCAGCACCACTGGGGACAATGAGCAGTTCTTC,CASSTTGDNEQFF
TRBV14,TRBJ2-7,NA,TRBD2,TGTGCCAGCAGCCCCGGGGGGATCACCACCTACGAGCAGTACTTC,CASSPGGITTYEQYF
TRBV7-2,TRBJ2-2,few,TRBD2,TGTGCCAGCAGCCCCCCGGCTAGCGGGAATGCCGGGGAGCTGTTTTTT,CASSPPASGNAGELFF
TRBV6-5,TRBJ1-1,NA,NA,TGTGCCAGCAGTCGCATACAGGTGAACGCTGAAGCTTTCTTT,CASSRIQVNAEAFF
TRBV20-1,TRBJ2-3,few,NA,TGCAGTGCTAGAGAGGGAGTCACAGATACGCAGTATTTT,CSAREGVTDTQYF
TRBV28,TRBJ1-1,NA,NA,TGTGCCAGCAGGGACAGAGAGACTGAAGCTTTCTTT,CASRDRETEAFF
TRBV7-2,TRBJ2-1,NA,NA,TGTGCCAGCAGCTTAATCACCATTGCCAATGAGCAGTTCTTC,CASSLITIANEQFF
TRBV9,TRBJ1-1,NA,TRBD1,TGTGCCAGCAGCGTTTTGGGACAGGGGTCTAGAACTGAAGCTTTCTTT,CASSVLGQGSRTEAFF
TRBV12-3/TRBV12-4,TRBJ1-6,NA,NA,TGTGCCAGCAGTTCTGACAGCTTCGGGTATTCGACCCTCCACTTT,CASSSDSFGYSTLHF
TRBV14,TRBJ2-3,many,NA,TGTGCCAGCAGCCCCCAACTAGGCCGCACAGATACGCAGTATTTT,CASSPQLGRTDTQYF
TRBV2,TRBJ1-1,few,NA,TGTGCCAGCAGTGAAGCTGGGGGGCTAGCCTACGAAGCTTTCTTT,CASSEAGGLAYEAFF
TRBV3-1,TRBJ2-7,few,NA,TGTGCCAGCAGCCAAGGATTTACTTCCTACGAGCAGTACTTC,CASSQGFTSYEQYF
TRBV29-1,TRBJ2-7,NA,NA,TGCAGCGACTATAAGTACGAGCAGTACTTC,CSDYKYEQYF
TRBV5-1,TRBJ2-5,NA,TRBD2,TGCGCCAGCAGCTTGGACGGCGGGAGTACGGAGACCCAGTACTTC,CASSLDGGSTETQYF
TRBV5-6,TRBJ1-1,few,NA,TGTGCCAGCAGCCGCTACCGGGACACGTGGACTGAAGCTTTCTTT,CASSRYRDTWTEAFF
TRBV7-2,TRBJ1-5,NA,NA,TGTGCCAGCAGCTTATGGGGGGGAGGCAATCAGCCCCAGCATTTT,CASSLWGGGNQPQHF
TRBV6-1,TRBJ2-1,NA,TRBD1,TGTGCCAGTCAGGGGGCCTCCTACAATGAGCAGTTCTTC,CASQGASYNEQFF
TRBV27,TRBJ2-7,NA,TRBD1,TGTGCCAGCAGTTTCGGGGGACAGGGTATTTACGAGCAGTACTTC,CASSFGGQGIYEQYF
TRBV4-1,TRBJ2-5,once,NA,TGCGCCAGCAGCCAAGATGACCTAATTCAAGAGACCCAGTACTTC,CASSQDDLIQETQYF
TRBV5-1,TRBJ2-5,few,NA,TGCGCCAGCAGCTTTAGCCCATCCAGTCCTCAAGAGACCCAGTACTTC,CASSFSPSSPQETQYF
TRBV4-3,TRBJ1-1,NA,NA,TGCGCCAGCAGCCAAGATCTGGGCTCGAACACTGAAGCTTTCTTT,CASSQDLGSNTEAFF
TRBV20-1,TRBJ2-1,few,NA,TGCAGTGCTAGAGATAGTAAGAGCTACAATGAGCAGTTCTTC,CSARDSKSYNEQFF
TRBV5-1,TRBJ1-5,once,NA,TGCGCCAGCAGCTGGGGGCAGGGGCGGGGTCAGCCCCAGCATTTT,CASSWGQGRGQPQHF
TRBV6-2/TRBV6-3,TRBJ1-3,NA,NA,TGTGCCAGCACGGCGGGACTGAACTCTGGAAACACCATATATTTT,CASTAGLNSGNTIYF
TRBV25-1,TRBJ2-7,NA,NA,TGTGCCAGCAGTGTTGGCACAGGGGAGGCGTACTTC,CASSVGTGEAYF
TRBV27,TRBJ2-1,NA,TRBD1,TGTGCCAGCAGTTTATCTTATTGGGGACAGAGCTACAATGAGCAGTTCTTC,CASSLSYWGQSYNEQFF
TRBV14,TRBJ2-7,NA,TRBD1,TGTGCCAGCAGCCCTAGTAGGACAGGGACCGAGCAGTACTTC,CASSPSRTGTEQYF
TRBV10-3,TRBJ2-3,NA,TRBD2,TGTGCCATCAGTGAGCTTGGACTAGGTTCAGATACGCAGTATTTT,CAISELGLGSDTQYF
TRBV10-3,TRBJ2-5,NA,NA,TGTGCCATCAGTGAAACGGACAGCCAAGAGACCCAGTACTTC,CAISETDSQETQYF
TRBV3-1,TRBJ1-2,NA,NA,TGTGCCAGCAGCTCACCGGGACTCAGAAACTATGGCTACACCTTC,CASSSPGLRNYGYTF
TRBV5-4,TRBJ2-7,few,TRBD2,TGTGCCAGCAGCTTTAGCGGGATGGGGGACTACGAGCAGTACTTC,CASSFSGMGDYEQYF
TRBV7-2,TRBJ1-5,NA,NA,TGTGCCAGCAGCCGCCAGGGCGGGAGACAGCCCCAGCATTTT,CASSRQGGRQPQHF
TRBV10-3,TRBJ2-3,NA,NA,TGTGCCATCAGTCAAACCGGGACTCCGGATGAAACGCAGTATTTT,CAISQTGTPDETQYF
TRBV20-1,TRBJ1-6,NA,NA,TGCAGTGCCGAACTTTATACTCCCAAGGGGGGTAATTCACCCCTCCACTTT,CSAELYTPKGGNSPLHF
TRBV5-1,TRBJ1-2,once,TRBD1,TGCGCCAGCAGCCCAGGACAGGGGGACGCTGGCTACACCTTC,CASSPGQGDAGYTF
TRBV11-2,TRBJ2-7,NA,TRBD2,TGTGCCAGCAGCCCCACTAGCGGGAGGCTCTACGAGCAGTACTTC,CASSPTSGRLYEQYF
TRBV28,TRBJ2-1,NA,NA,TGTGCCAGCAGTATAGTAGGCGGCCGTGACAATGAGCAGTTCTTC,CASSIVGGRDNEQFF
TRBV11-2,TRBJ2-5,NA,NA,TGTGCCAGCAGCTTGAACCGGAACCCAGCGGGAGAGACCCAGTACTTC,CASSLNRNPAGETQYF
TRBV4-2,TRBJ2-7,NA,NA,TGTGCCAGCAGCCAAAATCCCACCGCCTACGAGCAGTACTTC,CASSQNPTAYEQYF
TRBV3-1,TRBJ2-7,few,NA,TGTGCCAGCAGCCAAGATCTGGCTAGCGAGTACTACGAGCAGTACTTC,CASSQDLASEYYEQYF